Shown below are 8 T cell receptor beta chains from a single sample sequenced in a study of blood T cell repertoires in COVID-19. Clones were read by immunoSEQ multiplex PCR, and TCRdb kept only the in-frame ones, dropping some. The table includes a few hundred thousand clones, around 91% detected once. The sample consisted of PBMCs or T cells enriched from blood (not recorded which). These receptors were collected from a man aged 18 to 30 who had recovered from COVID-19.

The chain combines TRBV5-5 with TRBJ1-3; D is possibly TRBD1 (5 bases). Trimming removed 4 bases at V and 8 bases at J, with 10 bases between. CDR1 is SGHKS and CDR2 is YYEKEE in the germline V gene (reference sequence). The CDR3 is 12 residues long. This chain's CDR3 is CASSVIGDTIYF. In DNA, the CDR3 is TGTGCCAGCAGCGTAATAGGGGACACCATATATTTT. The full variable domain, completed using reference TRBV5-5 and TRBJ1-3, is DAGVTQSPTHLIKTRGQQVTLRCSPISGHKSVSWYQQVLGQGPQFIFQYYEKEERGRGNFPDRFSARQFPNYSSELNVNALLLGDSALYLCASSVIGDTIYFGEGSWLTVV.

The chain joins TRBV30 to TRBJ1-1; a weak D match, TRBD1 (5 bases). V was cut by 1 base and J by 0 bases, with 18 bases left in between. This CDR3 has 17 residues. Germline CDR1 reads GTSNPN; CDR2 reads SVGIG (reference sequence). The CDR3 region is CAWSAQGGWSLNTEAFF. The CDR3 DNA is TGTGCCTGGAGTGCGCAGGGTGGTTGGTCGTTGAACACTGAAGCTTTCTTT. The whole variable domain, remainder taken from reference TRBV30 and TRBJ1-1, is SQTIHQWPATLVQPVGSPLSLECTVEGTSNPNLYWYRQAAGRGLQLLFYSVGIGQISSEVPQNLSASRPQDRQFILSSKKLLLSDSGFYLCAWSAQGGWSLNTEAFFGQGTRLTVV.

The CDR3 loop reads CASTTVGDNQPQHF. CDR3 nucleotide sequence: TGTGCTAGTACAACGGTCGGAGACAATCAGCCCCAGCATTTT. The chain is built from TRBV12-5 and TRBJ1-5; D is uncertain. The CDR3 is 14 residues long. Germline CDR1 reads LGHNT; CDR2 reads FRNRAP. The V end lost 8 bases, the J end lost 3 bases, and 14 bases lay between the germline ends.

The CDR3 region has the DNA TGCAGTGCAAGTCGCGGGGGGGTAGCCAAAAACATTCAGTACTTC. This gives the protein CSASRGGVAKNIQYF. The chain employs TRBV20-1 and TRBJ2-4, with TRBD2 matching 9 bases. Germline values: CDR1 DFQATT, CDR2 SNEGSKA (reference sequence). The CDR3 is 15 residues long. After removal of 6 bases from V and 0 bases from J, the junction contained 6 bases not matched to a gene.

The chain's CDR3 is CASSLAQGAGNTIYF. CDR3 sequence (DNA): TGTGCCAGCAGCTTAGCTCAGGGGGCTGGAAACACCATATATTTT. This chain links TRBV7-7 with TRBJ1-3; 7 nucleotides align to TRBD1. Trimming at V came to 0 bases and at J to 2 bases, leaving 1 base not matched to a gene. This CDR3 comprises 15 residues. Germline values: CDR1 SSHAT, CDR2 FNYEAQ (reference sequence).

The chain is built from TRBV6-5 and TRBJ2-5; the match to TRBD2 covers 12 bases. The CDR3 has 15 amino acids. From germline, CDR1 is MNHEY and CDR2 SVGAGI. V gave up 6 bases and J gave up 2 bases; unmatched junction bases: 4. The CDR3 loop reads CASSGTSGGQETQYF. CDR3 DNA sequence: TGTGCCAGCAGCGGCACTAGCGGGGGGCAAGAGACCCAGTACTTC.

The chain is built from TRBV19 and TRBJ2-7, with D maybe TRBD1 (6 bases). The CDR3 runs to 13 residues. The germline V gene has CDR1 LNHDA and CDR2 SQIVND (reference sequence). The V end was cut by 5 bases, the J end by 5 bases, with 13 bases between. The CDR3 nucleotides read TGTGCCAGTAGTCCCAGGGGACCCCACGAGCAGTACTTC. Protein: CASSPRGPHEQYF. The entire variable domain, with the rest obtained from reference TRBV19 and TRBJ2-7, is as follows: DGGITQSPKYLFRKEGQNVTLSCEQNLNHDAMYWYRQDPGQGLRLIYYSQIVNDFQKGDIAEGYSVSREKKESFPLTVTSAQKNPTAFYLCASSPRGPHEQYFGPGTRLTVT.

The V gene is TRBV2, the J gene TRBJ2-6, with D perhaps TRBD2 (6 bases). The CDR3 has 16 residues. Germline loops: CDR1 SNHLY, CDR2 FYNNEI. V shed 4 bases and J shed 4 bases, with 14 bases lying between them. The CDR3 sequence is CASSVWTGSGANVLTF. The DNA for the CDR3 is TGTGCCAGCAGTGTCTGGACCGGGAGCGGGGCCAACGTCCTGACTTTC.